Below, one T cell receptor (beta chain) is given with its context. Expressed TCRB transcripts got sequenced, as all isolated RNA was reverse transcribed. Sequenced by immunoSEQ multiplex PCR; TCRdb stores in-frame clones only, minus some. The sample has some 150,000 clones; 8% to 13% are singletons. This entry is derived from a study of beta chain features in type 1 diabetes. This CDR3 contains 15 residues. Germline values: CDR1 LGHNA, CDR2 YSLEER. V lost 0 bases, J lost 0 bases, and 6 bases lay in between. The material sequenced was naive CD4+ T cells from blood. The sequence derives from a man aged 18 to 29 in good health. The chain employs TRBV4-3 and TRBJ1-5; D remains ambiguous. CDR3 nucleotide sequence: TGCGCCAGCAGCCAAGAGAGTTATAGCAATCAGCCCCAGCATTTT. Protein sequence: CASSQESYSNQPQHF.